The 17 T cell receptor beta chains below were found in one sample sequenced in a study of blood T cell repertoires in COVID-19 (dated by TCRdb to 2018 to 2020). Receptor libraries were prepared by the immunoSEQ multiplex PCR assay. TCRdb stores this immuneACCESS table with in-frame sequences only. Part of the clones is absent; in the studies checked, under half of the shortfall reflects unresolved V genes, and no reason is known for the rest. This sample lists approximately 100,000 clones; roughly 92% were detected once. Clones ranked in the top ten supply 4.5% to 6% of the sample. Material for sequencing was peripheral blood. These receptors came from a man in his sixties or seventies with acute or convalescent COVID-19.

This chain links TRBV10-2 with TRBJ2-7; 7 nucleotides match TRBD2. This CDR3 region has 13 residues. The germline gives CDR1 WSHSY, CDR2 SAAADI. V lost 6 bases and J lost 2; bases outside the gene matches: 4. The CDR3 sequence is CASSPGTTYEQYF. CDR3 coding DNA: TGCGCCAGCAGCCCCGGGACTACCTACGAGCAGTACTTC.

The chain joins TRBV6-6 to TRBJ2-2; 9 positions agree with TRBD1. CDR1 and CDR2 from the germline V gene are MNHNY and SVGAGI (reference sequence). V dropped 6 bases and J dropped 4; count of bases not matched to a gene: 6. The CDR3 is 15 residues long. DNA of the CDR3: TGTGCCAGCAGGTCGGGGACAGGGTCCACCGGGGAGCTGTTTTTT. Residues: CASRSGTGSTGELFF.

V usage is TRBV13 and J usage is TRBJ1-4; no definite D call. The V gene lost 0 bases and the J gene lost 2 bases, with 7 bases spanning the gap. The germline gives CDR1 PRHDT, CDR2 FYEKMQ (reference sequence). The CDR3 length is 15 residues. CDR3 in amino acids: CASSLGGLTNEKLFF. CDR3 nucleotides: TGTGCCAGCAGCTTAGGCGGTCTTACTAATGAAAAACTGTTTTTT.

The chain joins TRBV19 to TRBJ1-2, with TRBD1 matching 7 bases. Germline CDR1 and CDR2: LNHDA and SQIVND (reference sequence). Losses at the gene ends were 5 bases for V and 8 bases for J; bases not matched to a gene: 8. The CDR3 sequence is 13 residues long. CDR3 sequence: CASSYRQGSGYTF. Here the CDR3 DNA reads TGTGCCAGTAGTTACAGACAGGGTTCAGGCTACACCTTC.

This chain connects TRBV12-3 or TRBV12-4 to TRBJ1-1; TRBD1 might be the D (5 bases). The V end lost 7 bases, the J end lost 0 bases, and 9 bases lay between the germline ends. There are 13 residues in the CDR3. The CDR3 sequence is CASKKQVNTEAFF. The CDR3 DNA follows: TGTGCCAGCAAGAAACAGGTGAACACTGAAGCTTTCTTT.

The V gene is TRBV5-1, the J gene TRBJ2-1; D is perhaps TRBD2 (6 bases). The CDR3 consists of 15 residues. Germline CDR1 SGHRS, CDR2 YFSETQ. V was shortened by 3 bases and J by 4 bases, with 14 bases between the two germline ends. CDR3: CASSSGTWGYNEQFF. Here the CDR3 DNA reads TGCGCCAGCAGCTCCGGGACTTGGGGTTACAATGAGCAGTTCTTC. Full variable domain (missing parts from reference TRBV5-1 and TRBJ2-1): KAGVTQTPRYLIKTRGQQVTLSCSPISGHRSVSWYQQTPGQGLQFLFEYFSETQRNKGNFPGRFSGRQFSNSRSEMNVSTLELGDSALYLCASSSGTWGYNEQFFGPGTRLTVL.

This chain joins TRBV11-1 and TRBJ2-5; D perhaps matches TRBD2 (6 bases). Germline V gene data show CDR1 as SGHAT and CDR2 as FQDESV (reference sequence). V lost 3 bases and J 5 bases, leaving 10 bases between the germline ends. The CDR3 consists of 13 residues. CDR3 DNA: TGTGCCAGCAGCTTGGCAGGGAGGGAGACCCAGTACTTC. As protein: CASSLAGRETQYF. The variable domain in full, completed from reference TRBV11-1 and TRBJ2-5, reads EAEVAQSPRYKITEKSQAVAFWCDPISGHATLYWYRQILGQGPELLVQFQDESVVDDSQLPKDRFSAERLKGVDSTLKIQPAELGDSAMYLCASSLAGRETQYFGPGTRLLVL.

CDR3 loop: CSVVLMRREGDGYTF. CDR3 DNA: TGCAGCGTTGTTTTGATGCGAAGGGAAGGGGATGGCTACACCTTC. V is TRBV29-1 and J is TRBJ1-2; D is possibly TRBD1 (5 bases). The CDR3 spans 15 residues. V dropped 4 bases and J dropped 6 bases, with 21 bases sitting between them. Germline CDR1 SQVTM, CDR2 ANQGSEA.

V is TRBV5-6 and J is TRBJ1-5; D uncertain. Germline assignment: CDR1 SGHDT and CDR2 YYEEEE. The germline V and J ends were trimmed by 3 bases and 1 base, with 8 bases remaining between them. The CDR3 sequence is 14 residues long. The CDR3 spells CASSSAESNQPQHF. CDR3 in DNA: TGTGCCAGCAGCTCAGCGGAAAGCAATCAGCCCCAGCATTTT.

The chain carries TRBV7-9 and TRBJ1-1; D ambiguous. CDR3 length: 12 residues. Germline V gives CDR1 SEHNR, CDR2 FQNEAQ (reference sequence). Between the trimmed V and J ends, which lost 0 bases and 10 bases, there was a span of 9 bases. As DNA, the CDR3 is TGTGCCAGCAGCTTAGCGCTGGAGATAGCTTTCTTT. Its protein is CASSLALEIAFF. The full variable domain, with the rest looked up from reference TRBV7-9 and TRBJ1-1, is DTGVSQNPRHKITKRGQNVTFRCDPISEHNRLYWYRQTLGQGPEFLTYFQNEAQLEKSRLLSDRFSAERPKGSFSTLEIQRTEQGDSAMYLCASSLALEIAFFGQGTRLTVV.

The CDR3 spells CASSQDPWASGSGGANVLTF. DNA of the CDR3: TGTGCCAGCAGCCAAGACCCGTGGGCTAGCGGGTCGGGAGGGGCCAACGTCCTGACTTTC. This rearrangement joins TRBV14 to TRBJ2-6, with TRBD2 matching over 8 bases. The CDR3 covers 20 residues. Germline V gene lookup returns CDR1 SGHDN and CDR2 FVKESK. With 0 bases clipped from V and 4 bases from J, the junction kept 14 bases outside the gene matches.

The V call is TRBV11-2, the J call TRBJ2-7; D is possibly TRBD1 (5 bases). Per germline, CDR1 SGHAT and CDR2 FQNNGV. There are 12 residues in the CDR3. The germline V and J ends were trimmed by 4 bases and 6 bases, with 10 bases remaining between them. DNA for the CDR3: TGTGCCAGCAGCTGGGGCGGACGCGAGCAGTACTTC. This sequence encodes CASSWGGREQYF.

The rearrangement links TRBV7-9 to TRBJ1-3, with D possibly TRBD1 on 6 matching bases. Trimming removed 5 bases from V and 1 base from J, with 12 bases in between. Per germline, CDR1 SEHNR and CDR2 FQNEAQ (reference sequence). The CDR3 is 15 residues long. CDR3 in DNA: TGTGCCAGCAGCCACAGGGTAACATCTGGAAACACCATATATTTT. Translating it yields CASSHRVTSGNTIYF.

This chain links TRBV14 with TRBJ2-3; 15 bases agree with TRBD2. The CDR3 covers 16 residues. The V gene end was trimmed by 3 bases and the J gene end by 5 bases; junction bases not matched to a gene: 3. The germline V gene encodes CDR1 SGHDN and CDR2 FVKESK. The CDR3 DNA follows: TGTGCCAGCAGCCAGCCGGGACTAGCGGGAGGAGATACGCAGTATTTT. It is translated as CASSQPGLAGGDTQYF.

This sequence joins TRBV3-1 (or the pseudogene TRBV3-2) and TRBJ2-3; maybe TRBD1 (5 bases). The length of the CDR3 is 13 residues. V was trimmed by 5 bases and J by 2 bases, leaving 8 bases between them. CDR1 and CDR2 (germline): LGHDT, YNNKEL (reference sequence). The CDR3 here is CASSSGYTDTQYF. The CDR3 DNA sequence: TGTGCCAGCAGCTCAGGGTACACAGATACGCAGTATTTT.

The chain has TRBV20-1 and TRBJ1-6; no clear D gene. CDR3 length: 11 amino acids. V was cut by 0 bases and J by 15 bases, with 9 bases left in between. Per germline, CDR1 DFQATT and CDR2 SNEGSKA (reference sequence). CDR3 protein: CSAREAMLLHF. CDR3 nucleotides: TGCAGTGCTAGAGAAGCTATGCTCCTCCACTTT.

This sequence joins TRBV5-1 and TRBJ1-4; no definite D call. Trimming cost V 2 bases and J 8 bases, with 13 bases left between them. Germline-derived CDR1 and CDR2 are SGHRS and YFSETQ. The CDR3 sequence is 14 residues long. The CDR3: CASSFDEGYEKLFF. As DNA, the CDR3 is TGCGCCAGCAGCTTTGACGAGGGTTACGAAAAACTGTTTTTT.